Listed below are T cell receptor beta chains from one sample, sequenced in a study of T cell responses to AZD1222 COVID-19 vaccine. Profiled with immunoSEQ multiplex PCR; TCRdb holds only in-frame clones, not every one. The sample lists approximately 150,000 clones; less than 95% were seen once. Sequencing was performed on peripheral blood, taken 28 days after the second AZD1222 dose. The receptors derive from an adult who received the AZD1222 COVID-19 vaccine. Both conserved end residues are trimmed from each CDR3. Part of the rows lack a size; the others show once, few, many or a class for expanded clones.

- TRBV5-1 ASSKFGLAGLLDTQY
once TRBV3-1/TRBV3-2 ASSRQEVKVEKLF
- TRBV4-1 ASSQAQGPGLVGYEQY
- TRBV9 ASSVSVASGTDTQY
- TRBV28 ASSSGGLSTDTQY
- TRBV5-5 ASSLDGTGYYEQY
- TRBV28 ASSLRTYGQY
- TRBV19 ASSTADRLYGYT
- TRBV7-6 ASSLGWAETQY
- TRBV30 AWKVGGEQGGYT
- TRBV30 AWSVGLPSTDTQY
- TRBV7-2 ASSSDSWQQPQH
- TRBV3-1/TRBV3-2 ASSAQGRNSPLH
once TRBV4-3 ASSPEGLAGTVTGELF
- TRBV18 ASSQRTSVGYEQY